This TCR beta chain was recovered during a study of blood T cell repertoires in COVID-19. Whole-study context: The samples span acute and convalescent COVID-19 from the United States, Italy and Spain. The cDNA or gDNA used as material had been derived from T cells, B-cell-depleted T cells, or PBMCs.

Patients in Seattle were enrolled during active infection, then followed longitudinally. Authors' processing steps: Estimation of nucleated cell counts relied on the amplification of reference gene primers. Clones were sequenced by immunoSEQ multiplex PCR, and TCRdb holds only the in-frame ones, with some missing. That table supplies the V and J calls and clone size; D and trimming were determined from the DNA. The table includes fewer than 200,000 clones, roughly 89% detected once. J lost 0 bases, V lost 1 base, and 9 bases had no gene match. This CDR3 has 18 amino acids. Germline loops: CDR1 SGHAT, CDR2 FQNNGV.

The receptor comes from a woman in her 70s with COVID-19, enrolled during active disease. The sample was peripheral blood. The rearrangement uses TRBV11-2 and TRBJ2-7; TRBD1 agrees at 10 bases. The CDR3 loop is CASSLGGRGQGSSYEQYF. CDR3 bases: TGTGCCAGCAGCTTAGGCGGTAGGGGACAGGGGAGCTCCTACGAGCAGTACTTC.